This TCR beta chain was captured by sequencing in a study of naive and memory T cell subsets. TCR cDNA received a 3' ligated oligonucleotide that carried a UMI. Four PCR rounds used nested alpha and beta constant region primers plus the SP2 primer. TCRdb recomputed calls from the 5' RACE reads with MiXCR, one row per CDR3 protein. The table includes tens of thousands of distinct CDR3 sequences, around 8% detected once. Trimming at V came to 6 bases and at J to 3 bases, leaving 7 bases not matched to a gene. Germline loops: CDR1 SGHRS, CDR2 YFSETQ. The CDR3 covers 14 residues. This clonotype has only a few counts.

The V and J genes are TRBV5-1 and TRBJ2-5; TRBD2 agrees at 8 bases. The sequence derives from a female donor in good health. In nucleotides, the CDR3 is TGCGCCAGCACGTCCAGCGGGGGAAAAGAGACCCAGTACTTC. Amino acid sequence: CASTSSGGKETQYF.